This TCR beta chain was found in a study of T-cell reconstitution after alpha-beta-depleted transplantation in children. This clonotype was seen a few times. Construction of the TCRbeta library involved unique molecular identifiers. Each CDR3 protein is one row after TCRdb ran MiXCR on the PCR reads. Found here are around 360,000 distinct CDR3 sequences, approximately 10% of them singletons; the top ten hold 2.4%. The germline CDR1 and CDR2 sequences are SGHRS and YFSETQ. Trimming at V came to 4 bases and at J to 7 bases, leaving 8 bases not matched to a gene. The CDR3 sequence is 14 residues long. Sequences were derived from PBMCs from the stem cell graft donor, sampled from the stem cell graft. The rearrangement uses TRBV5-1 and TRBJ1-2; 9 bases map to TRBD1. The source of this sequence is a human donor who donated a stem cell graft to a child with acute lymphoblastic leukemia. The CDR3 DNA reads as TGCGCCAGCAGCCAGACGGGACAGGGTTCTGGCTACACCTTC. Residues: CASSQTGQGSGYTF.